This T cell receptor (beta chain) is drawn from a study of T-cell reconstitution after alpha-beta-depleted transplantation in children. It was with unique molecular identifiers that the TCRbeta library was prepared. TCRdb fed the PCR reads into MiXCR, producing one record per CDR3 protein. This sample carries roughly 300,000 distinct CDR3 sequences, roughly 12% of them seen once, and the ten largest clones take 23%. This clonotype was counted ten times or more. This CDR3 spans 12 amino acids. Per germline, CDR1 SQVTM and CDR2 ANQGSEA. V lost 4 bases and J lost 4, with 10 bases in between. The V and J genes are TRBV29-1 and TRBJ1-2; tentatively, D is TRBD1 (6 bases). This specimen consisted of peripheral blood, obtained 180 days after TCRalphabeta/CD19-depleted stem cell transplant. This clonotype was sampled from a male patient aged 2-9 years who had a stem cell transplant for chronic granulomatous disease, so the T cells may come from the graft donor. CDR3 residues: CSVVMTGYGYTF. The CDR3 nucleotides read TGCAGCGTTGTAATGACAGGCTATGGCTACACCTTC.